This passage covers 3 T cell receptor beta chains from one sample sequenced in a study of cytotoxic CD8 clonotypes in ibrutinib-treated CLL (dated by TCRdb to about 2021). The sample's time point label is to be understood as: about a year on ibrutinib. Libraries were prepared through the immunoSEQ multiplex PCR assay. TCRdb stores this immuneACCESS table with in-frame sequences only. Part of the clones is absent; in the studies checked, under half of the shortfall reflects unresolved V genes, and no reason is known for the rest. The sample data list some 200,000 clones, and over 65% of these were observed just once. The top ten constitute roughly 5.9% of the sample. The material sequenced was PBMCs, taken after 12 months of ibrutinib treatment. These receptors all stem from a human donor with chronic lymphocytic leukemia.

The genes are TRBV15 and TRBJ2-3, with TRBD2 as a possible D gene (7 bases). The V gene lost 5 bases and the J gene lost 7 bases, with 19 bases spanning the gap. Germline assignment: CDR1 LNHNV and CDR2 YYDKDF (reference sequence). This CDR3 has 15 residues. The CDR3 loop reads CATSPEGGGRYTQYF. In nucleotides, the CDR3 is TGTGCCACCAGCCCCGAGGGGGGGGGCCGTTATACGCAGTATTTT.

J is TRBJ2-5 and V is TRBV5-1; TRBD1 or TRBD2 may be the D gene (6 bases each). CDR1 and CDR2 (germline): SGHRS, YFSETQ. The CDR3 contains 17 residues. With 0 bases removed from V and 2 bases from J, the gap between germline ends came to 17 bases. In DNA form, the CDR3 reads TGCGCCAGCAGCTTGGCTTCGGGGGCCGGATGGCAAGAGACCCAGTACTTC. It translates to CASSLASGAGWQETQYF.

This rearrangement joins TRBV5-6 to TRBJ1-1; D is unresolved. Germline V gene data show CDR1 as SGHDT and CDR2 as YYEEEE. The CDR3 loop spans 16 amino acids. The V and J ends lost 6 bases and 0 bases respectively, with 18 bases between them. CDR3 sequence reads: CASIVGSGIMNTEAFF. As DNA, the CDR3 is TGTGCCAGCATCGTGGGGTCCGGGATTATGAACACTGAAGCTTTCTTT.